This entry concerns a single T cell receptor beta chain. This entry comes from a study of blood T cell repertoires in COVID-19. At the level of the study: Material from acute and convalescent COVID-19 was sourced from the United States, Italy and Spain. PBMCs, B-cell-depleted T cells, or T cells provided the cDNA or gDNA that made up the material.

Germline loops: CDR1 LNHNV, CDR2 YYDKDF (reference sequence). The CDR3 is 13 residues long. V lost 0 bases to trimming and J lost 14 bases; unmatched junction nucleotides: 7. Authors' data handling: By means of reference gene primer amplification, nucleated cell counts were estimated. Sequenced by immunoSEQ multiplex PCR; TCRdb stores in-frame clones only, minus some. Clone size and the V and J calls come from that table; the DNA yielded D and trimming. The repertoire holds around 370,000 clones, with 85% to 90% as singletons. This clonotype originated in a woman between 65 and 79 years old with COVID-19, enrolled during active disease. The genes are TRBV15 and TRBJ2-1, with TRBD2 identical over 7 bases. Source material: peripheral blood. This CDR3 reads CATSRDRSTSKFF. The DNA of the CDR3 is TGTGCCACCAGCAGAGATCGGTCGACTAGCAAGTTCTTC.